The clone carrying this T cell receptor (beta chain) was detected only once. The sample comes from a study of blood T cell repertoires in COVID-19. Germline V CDR1 and CDR2: ENHRY, SYGVKD. This CDR3 region has 16 residues. The ends were cut back, 3 bases at V and 9 bases at J, with 21 bases in the middle. Profiling relied on immunoSEQ multiplex PCR, and the TCRdb table lists in-frame clones only, not all of them. The sample holds 300,000 to 500,000 clones; approximately 87% are singletons and the top ten take around 0.97%. In terms of age and location, participants ranged from roughly 18 to 95 years and lived in 24 US areas.

The receptor comes from a woman in her 30s with acute COVID-19. The rearrangement uses TRBV10-3 and TRBJ2-1; a weak D match, TRBD1 (5 bases). The sequenced sample consisted of PBMCs or T cells enriched from blood (not recorded which). CDR3 loop: CAISDPDGASGREQFF. CDR3 nucleotide sequence: TGTGCCATCAGTGACCCGGATGGGGCATCGGGCCGTGAGCAGTTCTTC.